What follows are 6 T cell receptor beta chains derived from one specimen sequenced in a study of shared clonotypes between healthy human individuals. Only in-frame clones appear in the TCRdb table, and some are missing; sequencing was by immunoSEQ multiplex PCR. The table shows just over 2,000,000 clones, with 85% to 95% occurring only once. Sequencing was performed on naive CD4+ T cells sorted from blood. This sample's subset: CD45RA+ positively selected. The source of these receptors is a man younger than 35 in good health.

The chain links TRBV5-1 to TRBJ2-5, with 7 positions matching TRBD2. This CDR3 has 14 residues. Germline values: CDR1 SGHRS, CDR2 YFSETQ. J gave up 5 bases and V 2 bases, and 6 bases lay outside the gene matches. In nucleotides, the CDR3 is TGCGCCAGCAGCTTCTCGACTAGCAGGGAGACCCAGTACTTC. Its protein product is CASSFSTSRETQYF.

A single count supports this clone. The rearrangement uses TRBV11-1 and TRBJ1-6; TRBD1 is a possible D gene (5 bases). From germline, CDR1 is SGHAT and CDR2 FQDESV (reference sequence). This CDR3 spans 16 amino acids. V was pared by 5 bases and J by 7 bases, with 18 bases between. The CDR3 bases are TGTGCCAGCAGCCGCGAGGCCATGGGGGGGAATTCACCCCTCCACTTT. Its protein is CASSREAMGGNSPLHF.

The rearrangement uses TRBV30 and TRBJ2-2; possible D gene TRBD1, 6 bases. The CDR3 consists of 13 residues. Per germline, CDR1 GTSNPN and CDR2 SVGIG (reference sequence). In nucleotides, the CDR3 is TGTGCTCATTCTAACAGGGCCGGCGGGGAGCTGTTTTTT. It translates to CAHSNRAGGELFF.

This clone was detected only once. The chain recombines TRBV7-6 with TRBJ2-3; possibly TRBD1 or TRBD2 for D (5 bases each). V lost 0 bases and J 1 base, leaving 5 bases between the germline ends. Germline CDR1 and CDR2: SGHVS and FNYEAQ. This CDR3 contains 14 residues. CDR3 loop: CASSLAGGTDTQYF. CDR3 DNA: TGTGCCAGCAGCTTAGCGGGGGGCACAGATACGCAGTATTTT.

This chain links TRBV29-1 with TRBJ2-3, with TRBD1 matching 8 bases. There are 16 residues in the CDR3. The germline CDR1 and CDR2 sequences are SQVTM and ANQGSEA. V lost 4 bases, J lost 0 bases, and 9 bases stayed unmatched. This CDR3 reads CSVARGTGGSTDTQYF. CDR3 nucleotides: TGCAGCGTTGCCAGGGGCACAGGGGGAAGCACAGATACGCAGTATTTT.

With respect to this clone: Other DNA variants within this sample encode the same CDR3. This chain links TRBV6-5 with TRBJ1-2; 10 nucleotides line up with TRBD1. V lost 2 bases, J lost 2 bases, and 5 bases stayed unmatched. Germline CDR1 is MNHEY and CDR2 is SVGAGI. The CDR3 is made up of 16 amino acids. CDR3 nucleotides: TGTGCCAGCAGTTACCTTAAGACAGGGGGCAACTATGGCTACACCTTC. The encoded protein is CASSYLKTGGNYGYTF.